These T cell receptor beta chains were read from a single sample in a study of CD8+CD57+ T cells in acquired aplastic anemia. TCRdb passed the reads through MiXCR, listing each CDR3 protein once. The sample lists roughly 180,000 distinct CDR3 sequences, about 44% seen once, with around 13% in the top ten. Sequencing input: sorted CD4+, CD8+, or CD8+CD57+ T cells (not recorded which) from PBMCs. Receptors originate from a human donor with aplastic anemia. The CDR3 runs from the conserved cysteine through the conserved F or W.

v_gene	j_gene	CDR3aa
TRBV7-9	TRBJ1-2	CASSLATPAYTF
TRBV19	TRBJ2-6	CASNKGSFGANVLTF
TRBV12-3/TRBV12-4	TRBJ1-1	CASSSPGKPEAFF
TRBV12-3/TRBV12-4	TRBJ2-5	CASGFRQGGQETQYF
TRBV15	TRBJ2-3	CATSWGPRKDTQYF
TRBV7-3	TRBJ1-1	CASSYDRNTEAFF
TRBV5-1	TRBJ2-7	CASSFDRTYEQYF
TRBV4-3	TRBJ2-7	CASSQGLRGDYEQYF
TRBV30	TRBJ2-7	CAWRNRGYGDEQYF
TRBV20-1	TRBJ2-7	CSAREGGRGEQYF
TRBV5-1	TRBJ2-7	CASRPDGASYEQYF
TRBV6-5	TRBJ2-5	CASSYSGTVHF
TRBV25-1	TRBJ2-5	CASSDALPGQGWKTQYF